Below, 3 T cell receptor beta chains from the same sample are listed, as sequenced in a study of T cell responses to AZD1222 COVID-19 vaccine. The protocol was immunoSEQ multiplex PCR, while the TCRdb copy is restricted to in-frame clones and leaves out a portion. The sample carries some 99,000 clones, 70% to 90% recorded once. The starting material was peripheral blood, obtained on day 0 of AZD1222 vaccination. These receptors all come from an adult in good health.

This chain connects TRBV5-6 to TRBJ2-7; perhaps TRBD2 as D (6 bases). The V and J ends lost 4 bases and 4 bases respectively, with 12 bases between them. There are 13 residues in the CDR3. In germline, CDR1 is SGHDT, CDR2 YYEEEE. CDR3 in DNA: TGTGCCAGCAGCCATTCAGGAGGGTACGAGCAGTACTTC. Its translation is CASSHSGGYEQYF. Using reference TRBV5-6 and TRBJ2-7 for the parts outside the CDR3, the full variable domain is DAGVTQSPTHLIKTRGQQVTLRCSPKSGHDTVSWYQQALGQGPQFIFQYYEEEERQRGNFPDRFSGHQFPNYSSELNVNALLLGDSALYLCASSHSGGYEQYFGPGTRLTVT.

The V and J genes are TRBV30 and TRBJ1-1; D is undetermined. The CDR3 spans 14 residues. The germline gives CDR1 GTSNPN, CDR2 SVGIG (reference sequence). V dropped 2 bases and J dropped 1 base, with 11 bases sitting between them. CDR3 DNA: TGTGCCTGGAGTTTTGGGGTTGGGAACACTGAAGCTTTCTTT. Residues: CAWSFGVGNTEAFF.

V usage is TRBV18 and J usage is TRBJ2-7; the match to TRBD2 covers 13 bases. CDR3 size: 14 residues. Trimming removed 3 bases from V and 12 bases from J; junction bases left unmatched: 8. Per the germline V gene, CDR1 is KGHSH and CDR2 is LQKENI. CDR3: CASSPDRTSGRGYV. CDR3 bases: TGTGCCAGCTCACCCGACCGGACTAGCGGGAGAGGGTACGTC.